The TCR beta chain under discussion was sequenced for a study of CD8+ T cells in alopecia areata. About the study: The study gave treated patients oral tofacitinib at 5 to 10 mg twice daily. Tofacitinib dosing lasted 6 to 18 months, which was then followed by 6 months off drug.

This CDR3 spans 12 amino acids. CDR1 and CDR2 (germline): SQVTM, ANQGSEA. V was clipped by 4 bases and J by 1 base, with 7 bases between them. Study-level findings and limits: Possibly as an HLA-related effect, TCR sharing across patients appeared less clear than in mice. Lesional scalp exceeded normal scalp in clonality, especially in alopecia totalis/universalis.

As for this clone: Its specificity is not known.

Reverse transcription of extracted RNA yielded cDNA, which provided the sequencing template. Sequenced by immunoSEQ multiplex PCR; TCRdb stores in-frame clones only, minus some. The sample contains about 140,000 clones, about half of which appear only once. Sequencing used CD4+ T cells sorted from blood, obtained at week 0. The TCR originated in a human donor with alopecia areata. The V gene is TRBV29-1, the J gene TRBJ2-5; D call uncertain. The chain's CDR3 is CSVAISQETQYF. The CDR3 bases are TGCAGCGTTGCTATTAGCCAAGAGACCCAGTACTTC.